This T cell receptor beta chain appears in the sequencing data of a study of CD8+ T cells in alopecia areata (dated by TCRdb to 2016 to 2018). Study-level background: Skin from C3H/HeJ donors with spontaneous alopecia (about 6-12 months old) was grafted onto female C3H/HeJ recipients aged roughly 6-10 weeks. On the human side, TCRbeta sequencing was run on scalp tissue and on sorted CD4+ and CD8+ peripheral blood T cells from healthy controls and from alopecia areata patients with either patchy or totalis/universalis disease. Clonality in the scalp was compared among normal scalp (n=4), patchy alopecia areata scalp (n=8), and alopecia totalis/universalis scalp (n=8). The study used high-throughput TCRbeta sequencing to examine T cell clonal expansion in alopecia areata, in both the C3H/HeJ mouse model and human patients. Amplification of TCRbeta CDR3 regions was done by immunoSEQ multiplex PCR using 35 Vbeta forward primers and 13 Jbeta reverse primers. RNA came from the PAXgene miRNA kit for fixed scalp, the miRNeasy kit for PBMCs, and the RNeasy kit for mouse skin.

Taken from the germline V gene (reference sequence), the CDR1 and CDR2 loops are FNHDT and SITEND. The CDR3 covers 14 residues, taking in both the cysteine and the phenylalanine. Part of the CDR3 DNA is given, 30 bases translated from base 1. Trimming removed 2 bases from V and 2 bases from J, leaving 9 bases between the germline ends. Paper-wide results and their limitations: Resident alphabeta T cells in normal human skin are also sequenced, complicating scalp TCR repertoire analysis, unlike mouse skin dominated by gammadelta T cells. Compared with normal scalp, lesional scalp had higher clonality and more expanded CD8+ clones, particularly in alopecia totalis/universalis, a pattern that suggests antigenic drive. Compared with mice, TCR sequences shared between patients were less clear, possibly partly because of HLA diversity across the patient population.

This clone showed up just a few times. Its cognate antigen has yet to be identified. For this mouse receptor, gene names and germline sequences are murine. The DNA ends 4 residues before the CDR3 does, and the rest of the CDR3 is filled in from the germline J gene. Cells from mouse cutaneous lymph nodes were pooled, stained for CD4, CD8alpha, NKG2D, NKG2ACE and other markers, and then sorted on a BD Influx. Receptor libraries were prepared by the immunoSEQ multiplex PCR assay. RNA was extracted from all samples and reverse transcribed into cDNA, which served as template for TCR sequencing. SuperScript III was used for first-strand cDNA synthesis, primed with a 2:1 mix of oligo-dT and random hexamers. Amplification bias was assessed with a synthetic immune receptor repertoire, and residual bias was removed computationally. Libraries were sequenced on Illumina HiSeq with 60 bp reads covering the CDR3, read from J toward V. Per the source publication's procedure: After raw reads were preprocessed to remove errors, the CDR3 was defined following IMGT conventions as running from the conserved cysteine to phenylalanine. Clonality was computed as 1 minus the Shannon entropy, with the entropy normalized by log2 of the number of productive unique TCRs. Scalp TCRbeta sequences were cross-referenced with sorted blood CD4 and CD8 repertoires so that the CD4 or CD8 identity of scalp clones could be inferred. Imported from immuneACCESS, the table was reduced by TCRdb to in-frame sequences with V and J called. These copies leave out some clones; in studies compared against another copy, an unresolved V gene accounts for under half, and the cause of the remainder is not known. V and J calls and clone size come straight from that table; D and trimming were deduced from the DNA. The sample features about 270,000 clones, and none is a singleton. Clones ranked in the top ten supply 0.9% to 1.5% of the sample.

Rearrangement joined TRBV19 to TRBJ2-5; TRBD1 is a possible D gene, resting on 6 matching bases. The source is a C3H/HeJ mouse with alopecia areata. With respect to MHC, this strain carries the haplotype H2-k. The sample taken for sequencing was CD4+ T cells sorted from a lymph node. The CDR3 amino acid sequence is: CASSIPRGQDTQYF. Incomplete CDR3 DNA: TGTGCCAGCAGTATCCCCAGGGGCCAAGAC.